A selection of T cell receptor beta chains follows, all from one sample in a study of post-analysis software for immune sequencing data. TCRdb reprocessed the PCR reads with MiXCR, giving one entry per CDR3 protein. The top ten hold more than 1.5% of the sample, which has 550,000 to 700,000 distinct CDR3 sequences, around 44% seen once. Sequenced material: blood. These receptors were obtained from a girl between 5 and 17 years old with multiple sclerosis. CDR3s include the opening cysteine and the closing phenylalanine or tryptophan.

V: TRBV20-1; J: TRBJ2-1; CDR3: CSTSTPGPHSYNEQFF
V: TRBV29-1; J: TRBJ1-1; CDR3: CSVGSGTRNTEAFF
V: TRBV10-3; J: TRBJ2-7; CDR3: CAISELAGGPGSEQYF
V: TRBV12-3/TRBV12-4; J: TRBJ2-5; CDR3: CASTRGGAAQETQYF
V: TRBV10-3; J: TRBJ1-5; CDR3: CAPKILVSGNQPQHF
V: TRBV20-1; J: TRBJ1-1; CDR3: CSASGRGMGNTEAFF
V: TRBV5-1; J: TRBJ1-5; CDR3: CASSLASTGNQPQHF
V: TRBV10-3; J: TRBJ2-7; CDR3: CAISESDRGHEQYF
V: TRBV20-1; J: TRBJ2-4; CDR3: CSAISGTSKNIQYF
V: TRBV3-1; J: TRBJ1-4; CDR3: CASSQVRGDEKLFF